The sequence of this TCR beta chain was determined in a study of cytomegalovirus exposure and HLA in healthy donors. With 60 Vbeta and 13 Jbeta primers, the PCR was carried out. Produced via immunoSEQ multiplex PCR; TCRdb's table is partial and in-frame only. Here the sample spans some 160,000 clones, 73% being singletons. Specimen: PBMCs. The TCR originated in a woman younger than 30 in good health and CMV-seropositive.

In DNA, the CDR3 is TGTGCCATCAGACCGGGACAGGCCTACGAGCAGTACTTC. This gives the protein CAIRPGQAYEQYF. The chain links TRBV10-3 to TRBJ2-7, with 8 nucleotides matching TRBD1. V gave up 6 bases and J gave up 2 bases; unmatched junction bases: 3. The CDR3 is 13 residues long. Germline V gene sequence: CDR1 ENHRY, CDR2 SYGVKD.